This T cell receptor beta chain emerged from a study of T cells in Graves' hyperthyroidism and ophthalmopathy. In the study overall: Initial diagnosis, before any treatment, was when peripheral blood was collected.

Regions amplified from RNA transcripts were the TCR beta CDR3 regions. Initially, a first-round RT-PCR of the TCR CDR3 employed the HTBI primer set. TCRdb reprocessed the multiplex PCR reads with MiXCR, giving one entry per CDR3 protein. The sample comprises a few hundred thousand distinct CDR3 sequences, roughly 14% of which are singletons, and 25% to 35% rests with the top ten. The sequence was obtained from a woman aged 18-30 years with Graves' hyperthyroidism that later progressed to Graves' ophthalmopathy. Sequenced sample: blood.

The CDR3 sequence is CASSISDSAMIYGYTF. CDR3 nucleotide sequence: TGTGCCAGTAGTATTTCCGACAGCGCTATGATCTATGGCTACACCTTC. The V and J genes are TRBV19 and TRBJ1-2, with D perhaps matching TRBD1 (5 bases). The V gene's germline CDR1 is LNHDA and CDR2 SQIVND (reference sequence). Trimming pared 3 bases from V and 4 bases from J, leaving 18 bases between. The CDR3 length is 16 residues.